A single sample is the source of the 2 T cell receptor beta chains below, sequenced in a study of graft-versus-host responses after intestinal transplantation. Antigens of these TCRs are unknown. Repertoires were generated with immunoSEQ multiplex PCR, while TCRdb's copy carries only in-frame clones and drops some. In the table there are approximately 85,000 clones, approximately 95% of which are singletons. The input for sequencing was unstimulated CD8+ T cells sorted from spleen or lymph node cells, taken before transplant. These receptors originate from a human donor who was the organ donor for an intestinal transplant.

The chain couples TRBV5-1 to TRBJ2-3; 12 bases line up with TRBD2. This CDR3 is 20 amino acids long. Germline V CDR1 and CDR2: SGHRS, YFSETQ. Losses at the gene ends were 0 bases for V and 3 bases for J; bases not matched to a gene: 14. DNA of the CDR3: TGCGCCAGCAGCTTGGCCAGGACTAGCGGGACCCGATGGTGGACAGATACGCAGTATTTT. Its translation is CASSLARTSGTRWWTDTQYF.

The V and J genes are TRBV11-3 and TRBJ2-1, with D perhaps matching TRBD2 (5 bases). The V end was cut by 3 bases, the J end by 0 bases, with 9 bases between. The length of the CDR3 is 15 residues. Germline V lookup: CDR1 SGHNT, CDR2 YENEEA. The CDR3 coding sequence is TGTGCCAGCAGCTTGGAGGCGAGCTCCTACAATGAGCAGTTCTTC. This gives the protein CASSLEASSYNEQFF. The full variable domain, its missing parts supplied by reference TRBV11-3 and TRBJ2-1, is EAGVVQSPRYKIIEKKQPVAFWCNPISGHNTLYWYLQNLGQGPELLIRYENEEAVDDSQLPKDRFSAERLKGVDSTLKIQPAELGDSAVYLCASSLEASSYNEQFFGPGTRLTVL.